This TCR beta chain stems from a study of blood T cell repertoires in COVID-19. Study background: From the United States, Italy and Spain came samples of acute and convalescent COVID-19. In each case, the material was cDNA or gDNA derived from T cells, B-cell-depleted T cells, or PBMCs.

The method was immunoSEQ multiplex PCR; TCRdb's version includes in-frame clones alone and lacks a portion of them. Here the sample spans roughly 61,000 clones, roughly 80% being singletons. V lost 4 bases and J 1 base, leaving 7 bases between the germline ends. The CDR3 runs 13 residues. CDR1 and CDR2 (germline): WSHSY, SAAADI. The source material was peripheral blood. This sequence originates from a woman in her seventies with acute or convalescent COVID-19. This chain joins TRBV10-2 and TRBJ1-1; D gene ambiguous. CDR3 region: CASSGAPNTEAFF. The CDR3 region has the DNA TGCGCCAGCAGTGGGGCCCCGAACACTGAAGCTTTCTTT.